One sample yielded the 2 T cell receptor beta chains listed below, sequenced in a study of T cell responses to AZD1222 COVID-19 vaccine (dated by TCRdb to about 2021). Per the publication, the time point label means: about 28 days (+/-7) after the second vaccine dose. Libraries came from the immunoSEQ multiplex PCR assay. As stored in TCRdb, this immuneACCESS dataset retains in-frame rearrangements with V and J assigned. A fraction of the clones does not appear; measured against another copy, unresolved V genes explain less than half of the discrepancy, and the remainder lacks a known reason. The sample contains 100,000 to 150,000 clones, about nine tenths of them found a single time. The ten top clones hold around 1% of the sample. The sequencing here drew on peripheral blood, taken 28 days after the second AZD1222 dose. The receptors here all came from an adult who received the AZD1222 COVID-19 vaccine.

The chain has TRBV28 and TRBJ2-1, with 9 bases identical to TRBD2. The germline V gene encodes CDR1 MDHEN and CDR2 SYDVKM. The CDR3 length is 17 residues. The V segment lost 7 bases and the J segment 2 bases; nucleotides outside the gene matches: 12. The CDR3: CASTLGPRTSAYNEQFF. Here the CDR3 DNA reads TGTGCCAGCACCCTAGGCCCCCGGACTAGCGCCTACAATGAGCAGTTCTTC.

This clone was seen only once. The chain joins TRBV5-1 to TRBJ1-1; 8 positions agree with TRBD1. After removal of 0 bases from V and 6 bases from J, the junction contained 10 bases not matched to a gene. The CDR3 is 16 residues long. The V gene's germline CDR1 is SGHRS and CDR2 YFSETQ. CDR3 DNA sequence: TGCGCCAGCAGCTTGGATTATACAGGGGGGGTCTCTGAAGCTTTCTTT. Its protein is CASSLDYTGGVSEAFF.